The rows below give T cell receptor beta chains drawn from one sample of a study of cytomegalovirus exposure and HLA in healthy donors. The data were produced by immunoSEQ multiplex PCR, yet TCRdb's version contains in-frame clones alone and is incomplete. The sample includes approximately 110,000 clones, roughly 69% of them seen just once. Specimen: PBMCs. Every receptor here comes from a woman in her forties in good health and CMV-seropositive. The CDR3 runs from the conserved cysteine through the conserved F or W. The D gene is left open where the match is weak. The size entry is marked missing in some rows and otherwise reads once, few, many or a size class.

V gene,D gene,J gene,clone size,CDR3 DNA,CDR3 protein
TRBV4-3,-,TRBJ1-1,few,TGCGCCAGCAGCCAAGCACAATCGCGGGACGCTACCTCTGAAGCTTTCTTT,CASSQAQSRDATSEAFF
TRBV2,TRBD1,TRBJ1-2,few,TGTGCCAGCCAACTGGGACAGACTAACTATGGCTACACCTTC,CASQLGQTNYGYTF
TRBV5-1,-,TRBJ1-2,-,TGCGCCAGCAGCTTCGAGGGCAGTCCGGACTATGGCTACACCTTC,CASSFEGSPDYGYTF
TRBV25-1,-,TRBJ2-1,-,TGTGCCAGCAGTCAACGGAGGGGGGGGGCGTCCTACAATGAGCAGTTCTTC,CASSQRRGGASYNEQFF
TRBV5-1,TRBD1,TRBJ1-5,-,TGCGCCAGCAGCTTGATCCCTACAGGGGGTCAGCCCCAGCATTTT,CASSLIPTGGQPQHF
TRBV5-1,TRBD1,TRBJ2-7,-,TGCGCCAGCAGCCAGACAGGGGCAGCATCCTACGAGCAGTACTTC,CASSQTGAASYEQYF
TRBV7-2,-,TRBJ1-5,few,TGTGCCAGCAGCCAGGAAGCCAAGATGCCCCAGCATTTT,CASSQEAKMPQHF
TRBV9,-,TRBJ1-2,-,TGTGCCAGCAGCTTGCGGGACGATGGCTACACCTTC,CASSLRDDGYTF
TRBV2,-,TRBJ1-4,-,TGTGCCAGCAGTGAAAACGGTCGGGAAAAACTGTTTTTT,CASSENGREKLFF
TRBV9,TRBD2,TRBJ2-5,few,TGTGCCAGCAGCGTCGGGACTAGCGGAGAGACCCAGTACTTC,CASSVGTSGETQYF
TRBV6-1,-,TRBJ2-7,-,TGTGCCAGCAGTGAAGACAGGGCCTACGAGCAGTACTTC,CASSEDRAYEQYF
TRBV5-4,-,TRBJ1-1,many,TGTGCCAGCAGCTTGGGGCAGGTGAACACTGAAGCTTTCTTT,CASSLGQVNTEAFF
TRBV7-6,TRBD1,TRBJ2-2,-,TGTGCCAGCAGCGTCCGGACAGGGGGCGACGGGGAGCTGTTTTTT,CASSVRTGGDGELFF
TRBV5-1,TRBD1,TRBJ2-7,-,TGCGCCAGCAGTGGGGGACAGTTTTACGAGCAGTACTTC,CASSGGQFYEQYF
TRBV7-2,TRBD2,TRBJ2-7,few,TGTGCCAGCAGCGCCGGGGGGAGCCCTCTCGGCGAGCAGTACTTC,CASSAGGSPLGEQYF
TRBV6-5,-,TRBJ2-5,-,TGTGCCACCCGGGGGTCTGCAGGACAAGAGACCCAGTACTTC,CATRGSAGQETQYF
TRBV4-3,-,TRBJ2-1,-,TGCGCCAGCAGCCAAGTTGGTCGCAGAGGGAATGAGCAGTTCTTC,CASSQVGRRGNEQFF
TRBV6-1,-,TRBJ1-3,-,TGTGCCAGCGCCGCCGGGGATACTGGAAACACCATATATTTT,CASAAGDTGNTIYF
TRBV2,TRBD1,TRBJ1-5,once,TGTGCCAGCAGGGCGACAGGGGGGCCCAATCAGCCCCAGCATTTT,CASRATGGPNQPQHF
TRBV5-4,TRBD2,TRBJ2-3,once,TGTGCCAGCAGCTTCCTGGGTAGCGGGGTTCTAACAGATACGCAGTATTTT,CASSFLGSGVLTDTQYF
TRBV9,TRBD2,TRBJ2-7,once,TGTGCCAGCAGCGAGGGTTGGGGACTAGGGGTCGAGCAGTACTTC,CASSEGWGLGVEQYF
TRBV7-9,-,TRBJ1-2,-,TGTGCCAGCAGCTTAACTTCTACAGCCGATGGCTACACCTTC,CASSLTSTADGYTF
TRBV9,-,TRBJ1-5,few,TGTGCCAGCAGCCCCGGGGGAGGTAATCAGCCCCAGCATTTT,CASSPGGGNQPQHF
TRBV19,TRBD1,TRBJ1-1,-,TGTGCCAGTAGTAACAGGGGTAGGGTCACTGAAGCTTTCTTT,CASSNRGRVTEAFF
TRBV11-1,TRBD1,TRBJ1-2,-,TGTGCCAGCAGCCTTGACAGGGTAACCGACTATGGCTACACCTTC,CASSLDRVTDYGYTF
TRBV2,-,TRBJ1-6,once,TGTGCCAGCAAGCAGGGGCCAGGATCACCCCTCCACTTT,CASKQGPGSPLHF
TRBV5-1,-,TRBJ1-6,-,TGCGCCAGCAGCCTTGTACGGTCCTATAATTCACCCCTCCACTTT,CASSLVRSYNSPLHF
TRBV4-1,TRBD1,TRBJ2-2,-,TGCGCCAGCAGCCCCTACGGGACAGGGGCCGGGGAGCTGTTTTTT,CASSPYGTGAGELFF
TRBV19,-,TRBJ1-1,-,TGTGCCAGTAGTATTAGAACAGAGACTATGAACACTGAAGCTTTCTTT,CASSIRTETMNTEAFF
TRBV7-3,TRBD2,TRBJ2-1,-,TGTGCCAGCCGAGCTAGCGGGGGGGACAATGAGCAGTTCTTC,CASRASGGDNEQFF
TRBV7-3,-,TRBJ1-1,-,TGTGCCAGCAGCCCCGGGGGACGTCAAGCTTTCTTT,CASSPGGRQAFF
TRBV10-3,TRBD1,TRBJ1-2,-,TGTGCCATCAACGGACAGGGGTTGGGCTATGGCTACACCTTC,CAINGQGLGYGYTF
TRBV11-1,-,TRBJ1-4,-,TGTGCCAGCAGCTTAGCGCTAAATGAAAAACTGTTTTTT,CASSLALNEKLFF
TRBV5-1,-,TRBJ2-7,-,TGCGCCAGCATGCTTGGAGTCGGTTCCTACGAGCAGTACTTC,CASMLGVGSYEQYF
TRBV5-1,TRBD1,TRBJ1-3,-,TGCGCCAGCAGCAGAATCGGGGACAGGGGGGACACCATATATTTT,CASSRIGDRGDTIYF
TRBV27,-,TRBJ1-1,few,TGTGCCAGCAGTTTAATCTGGGCCCACACTGAAGCTTTCTTT,CASSLIWAHTEAFF
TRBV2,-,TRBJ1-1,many,TGTGCCAGCACAGGGGAGGGCCACACTGAAGCTTTCTTT,CASTGEGHTEAFF
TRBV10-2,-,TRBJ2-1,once,TGCGCCAGCAGTGGGGTCAGGGGGGACCACAATGAGCAGTTCTTC,CASSGVRGDHNEQFF
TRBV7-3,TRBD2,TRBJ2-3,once,TGTGCCAGCGGACTCAGCGGGGGAACAGATACGCAGTATTTT,CASGLSGGTDTQYF
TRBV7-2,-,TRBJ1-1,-,TGTGCCAGCAGCGCTGACAGATATGAAGCTTTCTTT,CASSADRYEAFF
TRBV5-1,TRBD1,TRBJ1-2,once,TGCGCCAGCAGCACCCGGACAGGGGTTGATGGCTACACCTTC,CASSTRTGVDGYTF
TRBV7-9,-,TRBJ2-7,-,TGTGCCAGCAGCTTGTCCGGGGCCTACGAGCAGTACTTC,CASSLSGAYEQYF